The 23 T cell receptor beta chains listed next were all sequenced from one sample in a study of human T cells and chemical hapten exposure. Time point indicated: patch test 1, 2 weeks after DPC sensitization. Described treatment: therapeutic diphenylcyclopropenone sensitization with weekly scalp DPC. Unfractionated whole blood yielded total RNA. TCRdb reprocessed the RACE reads via MiXCR and lists one record per CDR3 protein. The sample shows 40,000 to 50,000 distinct CDR3 sequences, 4% of them seen only once. Source: whole blood, taken in connection with sensitization to the hapten diphenylcyclopropenone (DPC). The receptors derive from a man aged 50-59 years with alopecia areata. Some clones in this sample may be carry-over from other donors' samples.

This clonotype was counted many times. The V and J genes are TRBV25-1 and TRBJ1-3, with a tentative D call TRBD1 (6 bases). The CDR3 is 17 amino acids. CDR1 and CDR2 from the germline V gene are MGHDK and SYGVNS. With 1 base removed from V and 0 bases from J, the gap between germline ends came to 13 bases. The CDR3 DNA reads TGTGCCAGCAGTGAATCCGGGGGCCGGGTCTCTGGAAACACCATATATTTT. Protein sequence: CASSESGGRVSGNTIYF.

In this sample, this clonotype turned up a few times. This chain connects TRBV12-3 or TRBV12-4 to TRBJ2-1, with D perhaps TRBD1 (5 bases). The ends were cut back, 4 bases at V and 6 bases at J, with 7 bases in the middle. The length of the CDR3 is 12 residues. As DNA, the CDR3 is TGTGCCAGCAGTTCCAGGGCCAATGAGCAGTTCTTC. It specifies CASSSRANEQFF.

This clonotype was counted many times. The chain links TRBV20-1 to TRBJ1-1; D not certain. CDR1 DFQATT and CDR2 SNEGSKA come from the germline V gene (reference sequence). The ends were cut back, 2 bases at V and 1 base at J, with 8 bases in the middle. CDR3 length: 13 amino acids. For the CDR3, the DNA is TGCAGTGCTAGACCTCAGCCGAACACTGAAGCTTTCTTT. Protein: CSARPQPNTEAFF.

About this clonotype itself: It may be a read error: a sequence one base away is much more abundant. The chain is built from TRBV20-1 and TRBJ2-1; 12 nucleotides match TRBD2. The CDR3 has 19 residues. The germline gives CDR1 DFQATT, CDR2 SNEGSKA (reference sequence). J gave up 4 bases and V 0 bases, and 13 bases lay outside the gene matches. The CDR3 loop reads CSARDLLLAGGPKYNEQFF. In DNA form, the CDR3 reads TGCAGTGCTAGAGATTTATTGCTAGCGGGAGGGCCGAAATACAATGAGCAGTTCTTC.

This chain connects TRBV27 to TRBJ2-7; 8 bases map to TRBD1. V was clipped by 7 bases and J by 4 bases; unmatched bases: 12. This CDR3 region has 15 residues. From germline, CDR1 is MNHEY and CDR2 SMNVEV (reference sequence). The CDR3 DNA reads TGTGCCAGCAACCCGACAGGGGATTTGCCGTACGAGCAGTACTTC. This translates into CASNPTGDLPYEQYF.

This clonotype was observed a few times. The rearrangement links TRBV30 to TRBJ1-4; D call uncertain. With 0 bases removed from V and 7 bases from J, the gap between germline ends came to 9 bases. The germline V gene encodes CDR1 GTSNPN and CDR2 SVGIG (reference sequence). The CDR3 extends over 13 amino acids. The CDR3 DNA reads as TGTGCCTGGAGTGTACCCAGTCGTGAAAAACTGTTTTTT. The encoded protein is CAWSVPSREKLFF.

This clonotype has a count of ten or more. The chain has TRBV6-1 and TRBJ2-3; D might be TRBD1 (6 bases). The V gene lost 1 base and the J gene lost 5 bases, with 10 bases spanning the gap. The V gene's germline CDR1 is MNHNS and CDR2 SASEGT. This CDR3 is 14 amino acids long. CDR3 sequence reads: CASSEDRVVDTQYF. CDR3 bases: TGTGCCAGCAGTGAAGACAGGGTAGTAGATACGCAGTATTTT.

This clonotype showed up many times. This chain uses TRBV3-1 with TRBJ1-1; D not certain. The germline V gene has CDR1 LGHDT and CDR2 YNNKEL (reference sequence). The CDR3 length is 13 residues. V was cut by 1 base and J by 1 base, with 4 bases left in between. The CDR3 sequence: CASSQAGNTEAFF. The CDR3 DNA reads TGTGCCAGCAGCCAAGCAGGGAACACTGAAGCTTTCTTT.

This clonotype was seen at least ten times. The V call is TRBV10-3, the J call TRBJ1-3; D uncertain. This CDR3 region has 14 residues. Per the germline V gene, CDR1 is ENHRY and CDR2 is SYGVKD. V was cut by 2 bases and J by 0 bases, with 5 bases left in between. This CDR3 is CAISERPSGNTIYF. The CDR3 DNA reads as TGTGCCATCAGTGAGCGACCCTCTGGAAACACCATATATTTT.

This clonotype was seen at least ten times. This rearrangement joins TRBV20-1 to TRBJ1-6; 7 bases are shared with TRBD1. V shed 6 bases and J 8 bases; nucleotides not matched to a gene: 10. This CDR3 has 14 residues. In germline, CDR1 is DFQATT, CDR2 SNEGSKA (reference sequence). In DNA form, the CDR3 reads TGCAGTGCAATGACAGGGATAATGGATTCACCCCTCCACTTT. It yields the protein CSAMTGIMDSPLHF.

This clonotype was seen ten or more times. V is TRBV20-1 and J is TRBJ2-5, with TRBD2 matching 9 bases. The CDR3 sequence is 14 residues long. Trimming took 0 bases from V and 5 from J; bases not matched to a gene: 4. Looked up from germline, CDR1 is DFQATT and CDR2 is SNEGSKA (reference sequence). CDR3 in DNA: TGCAGTGCTAGAGATAGCGGGAGCGGGGAGACCCAGTACTTC. Translation: CSARDSGSGETQYF.

J is TRBJ1-1 and V is TRBV18; unclear D gene. Trimming pared 5 bases from V and 4 bases from J, leaving 14 bases between. This CDR3 has 14 amino acids. Per the germline V gene, CDR1 is KGHSH and CDR2 is LQKENI. The CDR3: CASSNAGSGTEAFF. CDR3 coding DNA: TGTGCCAGCTCAAACGCCGGGTCGGGCACTGAAGCTTTCTTT.

This clonotype was seen at least ten times. The chain links TRBV20-1 to TRBJ2-7; 7 bases line up with TRBD2. The J segment lost 1 base and the V segment lost 6 bases, leaving 12 bases of the junction unmatched. The CDR3 length is 15 residues. Germline lookup yields CDR1 DFQATT and CDR2 SNEGSKA (reference sequence). CDR3 residues: CSAPVLAAVSYEQYF. CDR3 sequence (DNA): TGCAGTGCCCCCGTGCTAGCGGCAGTGTCCTACGAGCAGTACTTC.

This clonotype was seen many times. The rearrangement joins TRBV3-2 to TRBJ1-1. TRBV3-2 is a documented pseudogene. The CDR3 has 17 residues. CDR3 sequence reads: CASSQGQGGFSGTEAFF. The CDR3 nucleotides are TGTGCCAGCAGCCAAGGGCAGGGAGGGTTTTCGGGCACTGAAGCTTTCTTT.

This clonotype was seen ten or more times. V and J are TRBV28 and TRBJ2-7; possibly TRBD1 or TRBD2 for D (5 bases each). This CDR3 comprises 12 residues. CDR1 MDHEN and CDR2 SYDVKM come from the germline V gene. The CDR3 here is CAGSARGNEQYF. The CDR3, as DNA: TGTGCAGGGAGCGCTAGGGGAAACGAGCAGTACTTC.

This clonotype appeared a few times. The chain combines TRBV19 with TRBJ2-7; tentative D call: TRBD2 (5 bases). The CDR3 is 15 amino acids. The V end lost 4 bases, the J end lost 1 base, and 14 bases lay between the germline ends. Germline CDR1 reads LNHDA; CDR2 reads SQIVND (reference sequence). The CDR3 here is CASSKGHSGSYEQYF. The CDR3 DNA reads TGTGCCAGTAGTAAAGGTCACAGCGGTTCCTACGAGCAGTACTTC.

The sample holds many counts of this clonotype. Here the CDR3 reads CSVATGTGKETQYF. The CDR3 DNA follows: TGCAGCGTCGCTACCGGGACAGGAAAAGAGACCCAGTACTTC. The rearrangement links TRBV29-1 to TRBJ2-5, with TRBD1 identical over 8 bases. The CDR3 extends over 14 amino acids. Germline CDR1 and CDR2: SQVTM and ANQGSEA. The V gene end was trimmed by 6 bases and the J gene end by 3 bases; junction bases not matched to a gene: 9.

This clonotype occurred many times. The chain combines TRBV18 with TRBJ1-5, with TRBD1 matching over 8 bases. After removal of 4 bases from V and 1 base from J, the junction contained 9 bases not matched to a gene. CDR1 and CDR2 (germline): KGHSH, LQKENI. CDR3 length equals 17 residues. The CDR3 DNA reads TGTGCCAGCTCACTTCCGGTGGACAGGGAGAGCAATCAGCCCCAGCATTTT. The encoded protein is CASSLPVDRESNQPQHF.

In this sample, this clonotype turned up many times. The chain has TRBV27 and TRBJ2-7, with 9 bases matching TRBD2. Germline CDR1 and CDR2: MNHEY and SMNVEV (reference sequence). The CDR3 extends over 14 amino acids. The V gene end was trimmed by 5 bases and the J gene end by 0 bases; junction bases not matched to a gene: 2. This chain's CDR3 is CASSPTSGSYEQYF. Written as DNA, the CDR3 is TGTGCCAGCAGTCCGACTAGCGGCTCCTACGAGCAGTACTTC.

V gene TRBV7-9 combines with J gene TRBJ1-6; D not resolved. The germline CDR1 and CDR2 sequences are SEHNR and FQNEAQ (reference sequence). V was trimmed by 6 bases and J by 10 bases, leaving 13 bases between them. This CDR3 is built from 13 residues. DNA of the CDR3: TGTGCCAGCAGATCGGGTTCGAACTCACCCCTCCACTTT. Encoded protein: CASRSGSNSPLHF.

In this sample, this clonotype turned up many times. The chain carries TRBV11-1 and TRBJ2-3, with 8 bases identical to TRBD2. Germline assignment: CDR1 SGHAT and CDR2 FQDESV (reference sequence). V lost 3 bases, J lost 0 bases, and 11 bases stayed unmatched. CDR3 length equals 18 residues. CDR3 DNA: TGTGCCAGCAGCTTCCCAGTGGGACTAGGCGGGAGCACAGATACGCAGTATTTT. Protein product: CASSFPVGLGGSTDTQYF. Full variable domain (rest looked up from reference TRBV11-1 and TRBJ2-3): EAEVAQSPRYKITEKSQAVAFWCDPISGHATLYWYRQILGQGPELLVQFQDESVVDDSQLPKDRFSAERLKGVDSTLKIQPAELGDSAMYLCASSFPVGLGGSTDTQYFGPGTRLTVL.

This clonotype was picked up many times. The rearrangement links TRBV7-8 to TRBJ2-1, with D perhaps matching TRBD1 (6 bases). V was shortened by 3 bases and J by 4 bases, with 10 bases between the two germline ends. Germline CDR1 is SGHVS and CDR2 is FQNEAQ. CDR3 length equals 14 residues. CDR3 DNA: TGTGCCAGCAGCTTTAGGGACATATACAATGAGCAGTTCTTC. Its protein is CASSFRDIYNEQFF.

This clonotype was seen ten or more times. This sequence joins TRBV24-1 and TRBJ2-1; possibly TRBD1 or TRBD2 for D (5 bases each). This CDR3 is 16 amino acids long. Germline V gene sequence: CDR1 KGHDR, CDR2 SFDVKD. V was cut by 3 bases and J by 13 bases, with 24 bases left in between. CDR3 bases: TGTGCCACCAGTGATGCCGGGACCCGCACCCTCTATGGACAGTTCTTC. Translation: CATSDAGTRTLYGQFF.